This T cell receptor (beta chain) was identified during a study of blood T cell repertoires in COVID-19. Measured with immunoSEQ multiplex PCR; TCRdb has only the in-frame clones, and not every one. The sample lists over 200,000 clones, 70% to 90% occurring once. The sequenced sample was peripheral blood. This sequence was found in a woman aged 30 to 39 with acute or convalescent COVID-19.

The CDR3 nucleotides are TGTGCCAGCGGGCTAGCGGGACCCACAGATACGCAGTATTTT. This gives the protein CASGLAGPTDTQYF. The chain links TRBV7-2 to TRBJ2-3; 9 bases are shared with TRBD2. With 8 bases clipped from V and 2 bases from J, the junction kept 5 bases outside the gene matches. This CDR3 region has 14 residues. Per the germline V gene, CDR1 is SGHTA and CDR2 is FQGNSA.